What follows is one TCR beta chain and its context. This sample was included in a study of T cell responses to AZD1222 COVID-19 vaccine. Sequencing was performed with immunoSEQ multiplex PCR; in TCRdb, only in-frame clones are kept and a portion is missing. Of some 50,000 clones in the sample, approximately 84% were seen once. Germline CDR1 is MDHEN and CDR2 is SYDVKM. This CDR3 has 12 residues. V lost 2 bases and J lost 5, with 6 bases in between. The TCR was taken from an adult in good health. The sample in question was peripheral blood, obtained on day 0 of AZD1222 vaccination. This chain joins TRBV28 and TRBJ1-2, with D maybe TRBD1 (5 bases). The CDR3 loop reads CASSLGTYGYTF. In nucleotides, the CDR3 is TGTGCCAGCAGTTTAGGGACGTATGGCTACACCTTC.